The 20 T cell receptor beta chains in this list originate from one sample, sequenced in a study of shared clonotypes between healthy human individuals. Profiled with immunoSEQ multiplex PCR; TCRdb holds only in-frame clones, not every one. The sample carries hundreds of thousands of clones, about 96% recorded once. The naive CD8 subset, CD45RO-negative cells positively selected for CCR7, excluded terminally differentiated effector memory CD45RA+ cells. The sequenced material came from naive CD8+ T cells sorted from blood. These receptors came from a young woman in good health.

The chain is built from TRBV6-5 and TRBJ2-7, with D perhaps TRBD1 (6 bases). The length of the CDR3 is 13 residues. CDR1 and CDR2 from the germline V gene are MNHEY and SVGAGI. Deletions cut 6 bases from V and 2 bases from J, with 11 bases between. CDR3 in DNA: TGTGCCAGCAGCCCAGGACAGACCTACGAGCAGTACTTC. It encodes CASSPGQTYEQYF.

V gene TRBV11-2 combines with J gene TRBJ1-3, with D hard to call. The length of the CDR3 is 15 residues. Trimming left V 0 bases short and J 2 bases short, with 8 bases between. Germline CDR1 SGHAT, CDR2 FQNNGV. CDR3 nucleotide sequence: TGTGCCAGCAGCTTAGAGGGTTCCCCTGGAAACACCATATATTTT. It encodes CASSLEGSPGNTIYF.

The V call is TRBV7-8, the J call TRBJ1-1; 10 nucleotides agree with TRBD1. Germline lookup yields CDR1 SGHVS and CDR2 FQNEAQ. The CDR3 loop spans 15 amino acids. J lost 7 bases, V lost 5 bases, and 10 bases had no gene match. CDR3 sequence (DNA): TGTGCCAGCAGCCAACACGGGACAGGGGATATTGAAGCTTTCTTT. Protein: CASSQHGTGDIEAFF. Full variable domain (rest looked up from reference TRBV7-8 and TRBJ1-1): GAGVSQSPRYKVAKRGQDVALRCDPISGHVSLFWYQQALGQGPEFLTYFQNEAQLDKSGLPSDRFFAERPEGSVSTLKIQRTQQEDSAVYLCASSQHGTGDIEAFFGQGTRLTVV.

The CDR3 reads CASRPGGRGTYEQYF. The CDR3 DNA sequence: TGCGCCAGCAGGCCAGGGGGCCGAGGGACCTACGAGCAGTACTTC. The chain is built from TRBV5-1 and TRBJ2-7; 8 bases fit TRBD1. Germline V gene lookup returns CDR1 SGHRS and CDR2 YFSETQ. CDR3 length: 15 residues. Trimming cost V 5 bases and J 2 bases; bases outside gene matches: 9.

This chain links TRBV7-6 with TRBJ2-3; no firm D call. Germline V gene data show CDR1 as SGHVS and CDR2 as FNYEAQ. CDR3 length: 15 amino acids. V was cut by 6 bases and J by 6 bases, with 19 bases left in between. CDR3 protein: CASSRRSGWADTQYF. CDR3 nucleotide sequence: TGTGCCAGCAGTCGTCGATCCGGGTGGGCCGATACGCAGTATTTT.

The V gene is TRBV27, the J gene TRBJ2-2; TRBD2 might be the D (5 bases). V lost 6 bases to trimming and J lost 5 bases, with 16 bases between them. This CDR3 is built from 15 residues. Germline loops: CDR1 MNHEY, CDR2 SMNVEV (reference sequence). The CDR3 spells CASRKELALTGELFF. DNA for the CDR3: TGTGCCAGCAGAAAGGAGCTAGCCCTGACCGGGGAGCTGTTTTTT.

This chain's CDR3 is CASSYTGGNTEAFF. The DNA for the CDR3 is TGCGCCAGCAGCTACACAGGGGGCAACACTGAAGCTTTCTTT. The rearrangement joins TRBV5-1 to TRBJ1-1, with 9 positions matching TRBD1. This CDR3 is 14 amino acids long. The germline CDR1 and CDR2 sequences are SGHRS and YFSETQ. After removal of 3 bases from V and 2 bases from J, the junction contained 2 bases not matched to a gene. Variable domain in full (rest from reference TRBV5-1 and TRBJ1-1): KAGVTQTPRYLIKTRGQQVTLSCSPISGHRSVSWYQQTPGQGLQFLFEYFSETQRNKGNFPGRFSGRQFSNSRSEMNVSTLELGDSALYLCASSYTGGNTEAFFGQGTRLTVV.

This clone was detected once. This chain joins TRBV11-1 and TRBJ2-5, with 8 positions matching TRBD2. There are 13 residues in the CDR3. Germline trimming cut 1 base from V and 9 bases from J; bases unmatched to any gene: 4. Germline assignment: CDR1 SGHAT and CDR2 FQDESV (reference sequence). The CDR3 region has the DNA TGTGCCAGCAGCTTAGAAAAACTAGCGGCCCAGTACTTC. The encoded protein is CASSLEKLAAQYF.

The genes are TRBV7-9 and TRBJ2-1; 8 positions agree with TRBD2. From germline, CDR1 is SEHNR and CDR2 FQNEAQ (reference sequence). This CDR3 comprises 15 residues. J lost 4 bases, V lost 5 bases, and 7 bases had no gene match. CDR3 protein: CASSPPPGGYNEQFF. CDR3 DNA sequence: TGTGCCAGCAGCCCACCCCCGGGAGGGTACAATGAGCAGTTCTTC.

To note about this clone: Other DNA sequences in this sample translate to the same CDR3. The V call is TRBV5-4, the J call TRBJ1-2, with D tentatively TRBD1 (5 bases). The V gene's germline CDR1 is SGHNT and CDR2 YYREEE (reference sequence). With 4 bases removed from V and 5 bases from J, the gap between germline ends came to 9 bases. CDR3 size: 12 residues. The CDR3: CASSPSGYGYTF. The CDR3, as DNA: TGTGCCAGCAGCCCGTCAGGGTATGGCTACACCTTC.

The CDR3 is CASSHPTREQYF. The CDR3 DNA follows: TGCGCCAGCAGCCACCCAACTCGCGAGCAGTACTTC. The J gene is TRBJ2-7, the V gene TRBV4-1; D uncertain. Germline CDR1 MGHRA, CDR2 YSYEKL. This CDR3 is 12 amino acids long. Trimming pared 3 bases from V and 6 bases from J, leaving 9 bases between.

The chain is built from TRBV11-2 and TRBJ2-7; the match to TRBD1 covers 10 bases. Germline loops: CDR1 SGHAT, CDR2 FQNNGV. The CDR3 covers 12 residues. J lost 4 bases, V lost 9 bases, and 3 bases had no gene match. The DNA for the CDR3 is TGTGCCAGTGGGACAGGGGCGTACGAGCAGTACTTC. This encodes CASGTGAYEQYF. The whole variable domain, remainder taken from reference TRBV11-2 and TRBJ2-7, is EAGVAQSPRYKIIEKRQSVAFWCNPISGHATLYWYQQILGQGPKLLIQFQNNGVVDDSQLPKDRFSAERLKGVDSTLKIQPAKLEDSAVYLCASGTGAYEQYFGPGTRLTVT.

The genes are TRBV27 and TRBJ2-7, with a weak D call TRBD2 (6 bases). Germline lookup yields CDR1 MNHEY and CDR2 SMNVEV (reference sequence). The CDR3 runs 16 residues. Trimming took 3 bases from V and 1 from J, leaving 16 bases between them. In DNA form, the CDR3 reads TGTGCCAGCAGTTTGTCCCGCGGGGCGGTATCCTACGAGCAGTACTTC. Translating gives CASSLSRGAVSYEQYF.

The chain joins TRBV6-5 to TRBJ2-5, with D perhaps TRBD1 or TRBD2 (5 bases each). The DNA matches TRBJ2-7 better at its end, which makes the J call doubtful. Germline assignment: CDR1 MNHEY and CDR2 SVGAGI. This CDR3 comprises 13 residues. CDR3: CASRGQGRPEQYF. CDR3 in DNA: TGTGCCAGCCGGGGCCAGGGTAGGCCCGAGCAGTACTTC.

The chain links TRBV28 to TRBJ2-5; D is uncertain. The CDR3 has 14 amino acids. The germline V gene encodes CDR1 MDHEN and CDR2 SYDVKM. Deletions cut 6 bases from V and 1 base from J, with 12 bases between. The CDR3: CASSPLGTQETQYF. Written as DNA, the CDR3 is TGTGCCAGCAGCCCCCTGGGAACCCAAGAGACCCAGTACTTC.

The CDR3 here is CASSFGGSTDTQYF. As DNA, the CDR3 is TGTGCCAGCAGCTTCGGAGGAAGCACAGATACGCAGTATTTT. This chain uses TRBV7-7 with TRBJ2-3, with a weak D call TRBD2 (5 bases). Germline CDR1 SSHAT, CDR2 FNYEAQ (reference sequence). CDR3 size: 14 residues. With 3 bases removed from V and 0 bases from J, the gap between germline ends came to 7 bases. The full variable domain, its missing parts supplied by reference TRBV7-7 and TRBJ2-3, is GAGVSQSPRYKVTKRGQDVTLRCDPISSHATLYWYQQALGQGPEFLTYFNYEAQPDKSGLPSDRFSAERPEGSISTLTIQRTEQRDSAMYRCASSFGGSTDTQYFGPGTRLTVL.

V is TRBV6-1 and J is TRBJ2-2; a weak D match, TRBD1 (6 bases). Per germline, CDR1 MNHNS and CDR2 SASEGT. CDR3 size: 14 residues. Trimming took off 7 bases at V and 7 bases at J, with 16 bases between the two ends. CDR3 loop: CASIVRGQVGELFF. CDR3 DNA: TGTGCCAGCATAGTCAGGGGCCAGGTCGGGGAGCTGTTTTTT.

The rearrangement links TRBV27 to TRBJ2-1; D is undetermined. V lost 6 bases, J lost 8 bases, and 11 bases lay in between. Germline CDR1 and CDR2: MNHEY and SMNVEV (reference sequence). The CDR3 length is 12 residues. CDR3 coding DNA: TGTGCCAGCAGATTGTATGGGGATGAGCAGTTCTTC. Amino acids: CASRLYGDEQFF.

The chain combines TRBV11-2 with TRBJ2-7, with a tentative D call TRBD1 (6 bases). Germline V gene data show CDR1 as SGHAT and CDR2 as FQNNGV. The V end lost 4 bases, the J end lost 4 bases, and 11 bases lay between the germline ends. This CDR3 has 13 amino acids. CDR3 nucleotides: TGTGCCAGCAGCTACGGGCAGGGGTACGAGCAGTACTTC. It encodes CASSYGQGYEQYF.

V is TRBV7-8 and J is TRBJ2-1; a possible D gene is TRBD2 (7 bases). Germline V gene lookup returns CDR1 SGHVS and CDR2 FQNEAQ. The length of the CDR3 is 16 residues. Trimming took off 0 bases at V and 6 bases at J, with 15 bases between the two ends. As DNA, the CDR3 is TGTGCCAGCAGCTTAGCCCCCAGGGGCGGGAGCAATGAGCAGTTCTTC. Translation gives CASSLAPRGGSNEQFF. The whole variable domain, remainder taken from reference TRBV7-8 and TRBJ2-1, is GAGVSQSPRYKVAKRGQDVALRCDPISGHVSLFWYQQALGQGPEFLTYFQNEAQLDKSGLPSDRFFAERPEGSVSTLKIQRTQQEDSAVYLCASSLAPRGGSNEQFFGPGTRLTVL.